Shown below are 7 T cell receptor beta chains from a single sample sequenced in a study of response to subunit inactivated influenza vaccine. TCRdb itself ran the RT-PCR reads through MiXCR, one entry per CDR3 protein. The repertoire includes approximately 300,000 distinct CDR3 sequences, around 20% of them detected once, and 10% sits in the top ten. The input for sequencing was PBMCs from blood, taken about 19 months after vaccination. These receptors originate from a man aged 50 to 75 who received an inactivated influenza vaccine.

The J gene is TRBJ1-4, the V gene TRBV4-3; 7 bases align to TRBD1. This CDR3 has 17 amino acids. V gave up 0 bases and J gave up 2 bases; unmatched junction bases: 6. Germline lookup yields CDR1 LGHNA and CDR2 YSLEER. The CDR3 DNA is TGCGCCAGCAGCCAAGAACTTCCGGGACAGACTAATGAAAAACTGTTTTTT. Translation gives CASSQELPGQTNEKLFF.

This clonotype was recorded a few times. The chain is built from TRBV28 and TRBJ2-7; tentatively, D is TRBD2 (6 bases). V shed 10 bases and J shed 2 bases, with 15 bases lying between them. CDR3 length: 13 amino acids. CDR1 MDHEN and CDR2 SYDVKM come from the germline V gene. Here the CDR3 reads CATSDSGAYEQYF. In DNA, the CDR3 is TGTGCCACTTCCGATTCGGGGGCCTACGAGCAGTACTTC.

The chain employs TRBV12-3 or TRBV12-4 and TRBJ2-1; 9 bases align to TRBD1. There are 15 residues in the CDR3. The V gene end was trimmed by 5 bases and the J gene end by 4 bases; junction bases not matched to a gene: 6. This CDR3 reads CASSPDRGRYNEQFF. For the CDR3, the DNA is TGTGCCAGCAGTCCGGACAGGGGACGATACAATGAGCAGTTCTTC.

This clonotype was seen many times. The chain has TRBV7-9 and TRBJ1-2; D unclear. The CDR3 sequence is 13 residues long. Per germline, CDR1 SEHNR and CDR2 FQNEAQ (reference sequence). V was shortened by 3 bases and J by 4 bases, with 9 bases between the two germline ends. This CDR3 reads CASSFGQVYGYTF. The CDR3 DNA reads TGTGCCAGCAGCTTCGGGCAGGTCTATGGCTACACCTTC.

This clonotype appeared a few times. The DNA of the CDR3 is TGTGCCAGCACGTGGCAGGCCCGCGGGGAGCTGTTTTTT. It translates to CASTWQARGELFF. V usage is TRBV6-2 or TRBV6-3 and J usage is TRBJ2-2, with D hard to call. V lost 7 bases and J lost 7, with 13 bases in between. Germline V CDR1 and CDR2: MNHEY, SVGEGT. This CDR3 comprises 13 residues.

In the case of this clonotype: Its ends do not fully match the called genes, so a read error is possible. This chain joins TRBV7-7 and TRBJ1-5; 9 positions match TRBD1. The CDR3 has 17 amino acids. Germline CDR1 and CDR2: SSHAT and FNYEAQ (reference sequence). The CDR3 DNA is TGTGCTAGCAGCTCACCGGACAGGGGCGATAGCAATCAGCCCCAGCATTTT. It yields the protein CASSSPDRGDSNQPQHF.

Many counts were recorded for this clonotype. The chain employs TRBV19 and TRBJ1-5; TRBD1 matches 7 bases. J gave up 0 bases and V 5 bases, and 10 bases lay outside the gene matches. The germline V gene has CDR1 LNHDA and CDR2 SQIVND (reference sequence). The CDR3 is made up of 17 amino acids. The CDR3 DNA follows: TGTGCCAGTAGTCCGCGGGACAGTTACTATAGCAATCAGCCCCAGCATTTT. It codes for CASSPRDSYYSNQPQHF.